The clone carrying this T cell receptor beta chain is hyperexpanded. This record comes from a study of tumor-infiltrating lymphocytes in localized non-small cell lung cancer. The repertoire was sequenced with immunoSEQ multiplex PCR; TCRdb's copy has only in-frame clones and lacks some. The sample holds around 12,000 clones, about 82% seen once. Germline-derived CDR1 and CDR2 are MGHDK and SYGVNS. The CDR3 sequence is 12 residues long. Trimming pared 8 bases from V and 7 bases from J, leaving 14 bases between. The chain carries TRBV25-1 and TRBJ1-2, with D unresolved. The TCR was taken from a human donor with non-small cell lung cancer. The sample taken for sequencing was uninvolved lung tissue not adjacent to the tumor. CDR3 nucleotides: TGTGCCAGCCGCGCGGATGAGGGTGGCTACACCTTC. Translating gives CASRADEGGYTF.